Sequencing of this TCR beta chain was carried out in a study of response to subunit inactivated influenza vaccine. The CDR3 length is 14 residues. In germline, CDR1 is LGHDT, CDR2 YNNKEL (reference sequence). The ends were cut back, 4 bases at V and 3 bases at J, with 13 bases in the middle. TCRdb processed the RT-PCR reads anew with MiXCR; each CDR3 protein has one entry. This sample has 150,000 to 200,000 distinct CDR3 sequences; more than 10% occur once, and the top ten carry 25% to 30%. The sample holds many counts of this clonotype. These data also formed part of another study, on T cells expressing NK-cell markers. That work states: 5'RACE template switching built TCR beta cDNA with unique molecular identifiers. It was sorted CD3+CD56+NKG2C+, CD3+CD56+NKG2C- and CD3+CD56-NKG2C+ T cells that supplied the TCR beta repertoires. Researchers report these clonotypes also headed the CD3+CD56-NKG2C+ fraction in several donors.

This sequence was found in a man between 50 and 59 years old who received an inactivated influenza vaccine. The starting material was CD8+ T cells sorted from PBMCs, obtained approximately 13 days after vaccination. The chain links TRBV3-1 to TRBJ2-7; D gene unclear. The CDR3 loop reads CASSPALGDYEQYF. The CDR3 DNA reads TGTGCCAGCAGCCCGGCGCTTGGAGACTACGAGCAGTACTTC.